This is a list of T cell receptor beta chains from one sample in a study of T cells in Graves' hyperthyroidism and ophthalmopathy. TCRdb reprocessed the multiplex PCR reads with MiXCR, giving one entry per CDR3 protein. The profile shows about 740,000 distinct CDR3 sequences, around 15% of them singletons. The material sequenced was blood. The receptors derive from a woman aged 18-29 years with Graves' hyperthyroidism. Each CDR3 is given with its conserved first and last residue. A D gene is named only where the DNA matches it firmly. Part of the rows lack a size; the others show once, few, many or a class for expanded clones.

V	D	size	J	DNA	CDR3
TRBV2	TRBD1	many	TRBJ1-1	TGTGCCAGCAGAACGGGACAGCTGAACACTGAAGCTTTCTTT	CASRTGQLNTEAFF
TRBV6-1	.	many	TRBJ1-1	TGTGCCGGGGGAAGGAACACTGAAGCTTTCTTT	CAGGRNTEAFF
TRBV14	TRBD1	few	TRBJ2-7	TGTGCCAGCAGCCGCCCCGGGACAGGGCCTTACGAGCAGTACTTC	CASSRPGTGPYEQYF
TRBV28	TRBD1	.	TRBJ1-3	TGTGCCAGCAGGCCGTCCGGGACAGGGGACGGAAACACCATATATTTT	CASRPSGTGDGNTIYF
TRBV18	TRBD1	few	TRBJ1-2	TGTGCCAGCTCACCCGACAGGGGCCGAGGCTACACCTTC	CASSPDRGRGYTF
TRBV29-1	TRBD1	.	TRBJ1-2	TGCAGCGCCCAGGACAGGCCTTATGGCTACACCTTC	CSAQDRPYGYTF
TRBV19	.	.	TRBJ1-4	TGTGCCAGTAGCCTTATCCGGGGTGCAGCAACTAATGAAAAACTGTTTTTT	CASSLIRGAATNEKLFF
TRBV3-1	TRBD1	many	TRBJ2-1	TGTGCCAGCAGCCGGGACAGGGAGGGGCAGTTCTTC	CASSRDREGQFF
TRBV30	TRBD2	many	TRBJ2-3	TGTGCCTTCTCCCCTAGCGGGTATCGCACAGATACGCAGTATTTT	CAFSPSGYRTDTQYF
TRBV20-1	TRBD2	many	TRBJ2-3	TGCAGTGCTAGACCGAGCGGGAGGAAAAGCACAGATACGCAGTATTTT	CSARPSGRKSTDTQYF
TRBV18	.	.	TRBJ2-1	TGTGCCAGCTCGCAAGACCTAGACGGTGAGCAGTTCTTC	CASSQDLDGEQFF
TRBV6-2/TRBV6-3	.	few	TRBJ1-1	TGTGCCAGCAGTTACCTTGGACAGTATGAAGCTTTCTTT	CASSYLGQYEAFF
TRBV11-2	TRBD2	many	TRBJ2-3	TGTGCCAGCAGCTTAGTTAGCGGGAGGATTACTGGCACAGATACGCAGTATTTT	CASSLVSGRITGTDTQYF
TRBV7-2	TRBD2	.	TRBJ2-2	TGTGCCAGCAGCTTAGCGGCTTGGCTAGCGGAGACCGGGGAGCTGTTTTTT	CASSLAAWLAETGELFF
TRBV11-3	.	many	TRBJ1-1	TGTGCCAGCAGACCTGGACAGAAGAACACTGAAGCTTTCTTT	CASRPGQKNTEAFF
TRBV15	.	.	TRBJ2-7	TGTGCCACCAGCAGAGACAGATTTTCCCACTACGAGCAGTACTTC	CATSRDRFSHYEQYF
TRBV7-8	TRBD1	many	TRBJ2-7	TGTGCCAGCAGCTTCGAGACGACAGGGTGGACAACCTACGAGCAGTACTTC	CASSFETTGWTTYEQYF
TRBV7-9	.	many	TRBJ1-1	TGTGCCAGCAGCTTAGCAGGGGGAGTCACTGAAGCTTTCTTT	CASSLAGGVTEAFF
TRBV10-3	.	few	TRBJ1-6	TGTGCCATCAGTGAGGGGCAGGGGTACCGTTCACCCCTCCACTTT	CAISEGQGYRSPLHF
TRBV7-2	TRBD2	many	TRBJ2-3	TGTGCCAGCGGTTTTCCCCGGGGGGGACGGGCAGATACGCAGTATTTT	CASGFPRGGRADTQYF
TRBV2	.	.	TRBJ2-7	TGTGCCAGCAGTGAAGCCATTGTAGACAGCTACGAGCAGTACTTC	CASSEAIVDSYEQYF
TRBV28	.	many	TRBJ2-1	TGTGCCAGCAGTTCGACCAGGGGACGGATCTACAATGAGCAGTTCTTC	CASSSTRGRIYNEQFF
TRBV6-1	.	.	TRBJ2-6	TGTGCCAGCAAACTCTCTGGGGCCAACGTCCTGACTTTC	CASKLSGANVLTF
TRBV20-1	TRBD1	many	TRBJ1-5	TGCAGTGCTACACAGGGGATACGCAATCAGCCCCAGCATTTT	CSATQGIRNQPQHF
TRBV10-2	.	many	TRBJ2-7	TGCGCCAGCAGTGAGTCGGCCCGGGGTACCTACGAGCAGTACTTC	CASSESARGTYEQYF
TRBV5-6	TRBD1	.	TRBJ2-2	TGTGCCAGCAGTCCGACAGGGGTTTTCCGGAAGATAGTTTACACCGGGGAGCTGTTTTTT	CASSPTGVFRKIVYTGELFF
TRBV19	.	.	TRBJ2-3	TGTGCCAGTACCCGGACTATAATGGGATCTGATACGCAGTATTTT	CASTRTIMGSDTQYF
TRBV6-1	.	.	TRBJ2-1	TGTGCCAGCAGTACCAATAGCGGACCGGATGGAGAAGAGCAGTTCTTC	CASSTNSGPDGEEQFF
TRBV4-3	.	.	TRBJ1-1	TGCGCCAGCAGCCAAGATGTTGACAGGTGGAACACTGAAGCTTTCTTT	CASSQDVDRWNTEAFF
TRBV18	.	many	TRBJ1-1	TGTGCCAGCTCACCCTGGACGGGAATGAACACTGAAGCTTTCTTT	CASSPWTGMNTEAFF
TRBV2	.	many	TRBJ2-1	TGTGCCAGCAGATTGACGGAATACAATGAGCAGTTCTTC	CASRLTEYNEQFF
TRBV2	.	.	TRBJ2-6	TGTGCCAGCAGTGAAAGAGGGACGAGGAGCTCTGGGGCCAACGTCCTGACTTTC	CASSERGTRSSGANVLTF
TRBV20-1	TRBD1	many	TRBJ1-4	TGCAGTGCTAGTATCTCAGGGGGGACTAATGAAAAACTGTTTTTT	CSASISGGTNEKLFF
TRBV7-2	TRBD2	many	TRBJ2-3	TGTGCCAGCAGCTTCGCGGGAGGGCCGGCAGATACGCAGTATTTT	CASSFAGGPADTQYF
TRBV24-1	TRBD2	few	TRBJ2-1	TGTGCCACGGCACTAGCGGGAGGAAGCTCCTACAATGAGCAGTTCTTC	CATALAGGSSYNEQFF
TRBV5-1	TRBD2	few	TRBJ2-1	TGCGCCAGCAGAAAGAGGACTAGCGGGAGCGATGAGCAGTTCTTC	CASRKRTSGSDEQFF
TRBV5-8	.	many	TRBJ2-3	TGTGCCAGCAGCTTCCCAGGGGCCCCTACAGATACGCAGTATTTT	CASSFPGAPTDTQYF
TRBV5-1	.	many	TRBJ1-1	TGCGCCAGCAGCCCCGGACAGTCAAAGCTGAACACTGAAGCTTTCTTT	CASSPGQSKLNTEAFF
TRBV30	TRBD2	many	TRBJ2-6	TGTGCCCGCCGGGAGGCTGGGGCCAACGTCCTGACTTTC	CARREAGANVLTF
TRBV5-6	TRBD1	many	TRBJ1-1	TGTGCCAGCAGCCAAGACAGGGGAATGACTGAAGCTTTCTTT	CASSQDRGMTEAFF
TRBV7-8	.	.	TRBJ1-3	TGTGCCAGCAGCAGAACAGGGACTGGAACCACCATATATTTT	CASSRTGTGTTIYF
TRBV29-1	.	few	TRBJ1-2	TGCAGCGAGGGTCGCGAGCGAGGCTATGGCTACACCTTC	CSEGRERGYGYTF
TRBV4-1	TRBD2	few	TRBJ2-5	TGCGCCAGCAGTCCCGGACTAGCACGAGGAGTTGGAGAGACCCAGTACTTC	CASSPGLARGVGETQYF
TRBV11-2	TRBD1	many	TRBJ2-7	TGTGCCAGCAGCCCCCTCGCCGGGACAGGAGCCTACGAGCAGTACTTC	CASSPLAGTGAYEQYF
TRBV7-9	TRBD2	.	TRBJ2-7	TGTGCCAGCAGCTTTGTAGCGGGAGTGGAGTACGAGCAGTACTTC	CASSFVAGVEYEQYF
TRBV6-9	.	.	TRBJ1-1	TGTGCCAGCAGTTATACCCGGGGGGAAGAAGCTTTCTTT	CASSYTRGEEAFF
TRBV7-9	.	.	TRBJ2-4	TGTGCCAGCAGTTACAACCGAGCCAAAAACATTCAGTACTTC	CASSYNRAKNIQYF
TRBV20-1	TRBD2	many	TRBJ2-1	TGCAGTGCTCTGGGGGGGGGGTGGGCCAATGAGCAGTTCTTC	CSALGGGWANEQFF
TRBV28	TRBD2	many	TRBJ2-1	TGTGCCAGCAGACTAGCGGGGCCTTCCTCCTACAATGAGCAGTTCTTC	CASRLAGPSSYNEQFF
TRBV18	.	many	TRBJ2-1	TGTGCCAGCTCCGGACCTTTGGAGCAGTTCTTC	CASSGPLEQFF
TRBV19	.	.	TRBJ2-5	TGTGCCAGTAGTATGGAGGGGTACCAAGAGACCCAGTACTTC	CASSMEGYQETQYF
TRBV18	.	many	TRBJ2-1	TGTGCCAGCTCACCAACCGGAGAGGGGAAGGCTCTACGGCAGCAGTTCTTC	CASSPTGEGKALRQQFF
TRBV29-1	TRBD1	few	TRBJ2-2	TGCAGCGTCTCCGGGACAGCCAGTTTCACCGGGGAGCTGTTTTTT	CSVSGTASFTGELFF
TRBV11-2	TRBD2	many	TRBJ2-3	TGTGCCAGCAGCCCTCGCTCCAGAGCGGGAAGCACAGATACGCAGTATTTT	CASSPRSRAGSTDTQYF
TRBV7-2	.	many	TRBJ1-6	TGTGCCAGCAGCTTAGTCGGCGGACCTAGTAATTCACCCCTCCACTTT	CASSLVGGPSNSPLHF
TRBV7-7	TRBD2	few	TRBJ2-1	TGTGCTAGCAGCTTAACGGGAGGGGTCAATGAGCAGTTCTTC	CASSLTGGVNEQFF
TRBV9	TRBD2	many	TRBJ2-1	TGTGCCAGCAGCCTCGAGGGACTAGCGGGAACAGGAGCCTACAATGAGCAGTTCTTC	CASSLEGLAGTGAYNEQFF
TRBV6-1	.	few	TRBJ1-1	TGTGCCAGCAGACCCGACAGGCCTGCAACTGAAGCTTTCTTT	CASRPDRPATEAFF
TRBV11-3	TRBD1	many	TRBJ2-1	TGTGCCAGCAGCCCGACAGGGACCTACAATGAGCAGTTCTTC	CASSPTGTYNEQFF
TRBV28	.	many	TRBJ1-4	TGTGCCAGCAGTCCCGGGGCCCTCAGGGCTAATGAAAAACTGTTTTTT	CASSPGALRANEKLFF